The clone carrying this T cell receptor (beta chain) was detected a few times. The entry originates in a study of T cell changes during pregnancy in multiple sclerosis. The ends lost 4 bases at V and 2 bases at J; junction bases unmatched: 6. The CDR3 has 15 residues. Germline CDR1 and CDR2: SGHTS and YDEGEE. Using immunoSEQ multiplex PCR, the repertoire was profiled, and TCRdb retains in-frame clones only, with some absent. Of 70,000 to 95,000 clones listed, just under 95% are singletons. The clonotype originates from a female donor with multiple sclerosis, enrolled in a pregnancy study. This sequence joins TRBV5-8 and TRBJ2-5, with 9 nucleotides matching TRBD1. Sample: peripheral blood, taken in the first trimester of pregnancy. DNA of the CDR3: TGTGCCAGCAGCATACCGGGACAGGGACAAGAGACCCAGTACTTC. This gives the protein CASSIPGQGQETQYF.